The 18 T cell receptor beta chains below were found in one sample sequenced in a study of shared clonotypes between healthy human individuals. Sequencing was performed with immunoSEQ multiplex PCR; in TCRdb, only in-frame clones are kept and a portion is missing. The table includes 950,000 to 1,300,000 clones, around 75% detected once. Input material: memory CD4+ T cells sorted from blood. Subset indicated: CD45RA-negative fraction. The source of these receptors is a man younger than 35 in good health.

CDR3 amino acids: CASSKGDRGLTNEKLFF. The CDR3, as DNA: TGTGCCAGCAGTAAAGGTGACAGGGGGCTTACTAATGAAAAACTGTTTTTT. The chain carries TRBV6-1 and TRBJ1-4, with 10 bases aligning to TRBD1. The CDR3 has 17 amino acids. Losses at the gene ends were 5 bases for V and 2 bases for J; bases not matched to a gene: 8. Per the germline V gene, CDR1 is MNHNS and CDR2 is SASEGT.

CDR3 sequence reads: CASSAGTSGTYEQYF. DNA for the CDR3: TGCGCCAGCAGCGCAGGGACTAGCGGGACCTACGAGCAGTACTTC. The V and J genes are TRBV5-1 and TRBJ2-7; 13 positions match TRBD2. Trimming cost V 4 bases and J 2 bases; bases outside gene matches: 3. CDR3 length: 15 amino acids. Germline V gives CDR1 SGHRS, CDR2 YFSETQ. The complete variable domain, with remaining parts taken from reference TRBV5-1 and TRBJ2-7, reads KAGVTQTPRYLIKTRGQQVTLSCSPISGHRSVSWYQQTPGQGLQFLFEYFSETQRNKGNFPGRFSGRQFSNSRSEMNVSTLELGDSALYLCASSAGTSGTYEQYFGPGTRLTVT.

A word on this clone: This specimen includes other DNA sequences encoding the same CDR3. CDR3 protein: CASSPGLAGDQETQYF. The CDR3 DNA is TGCGCCAGCAGCCCCGGACTAGCGGGAGACCAAGAGACCCAGTACTTC. This chain links TRBV5-1 with TRBJ2-5; 13 bases agree with TRBD2. Trimming cost V 4 bases and J 0 bases; bases outside gene matches: 3. This CDR3 contains 16 residues. Germline CDR1 is SGHRS and CDR2 is YFSETQ.

The V and J genes are TRBV14 and TRBJ1-5; 7 bases fit TRBD1. The CDR3 loop spans 19 amino acids. The junction had 22 bases not matched to a gene; V was cut back by 4 bases and J by 7 bases. The germline gives CDR1 SGHDN, CDR2 FVKESK. The CDR3 spells CASSPFPKKVDRAVQPQHF. As DNA, the CDR3 is TGTGCCAGCAGCCCGTTCCCAAAAAAGGTAGACAGGGCAGTCCAGCCCCAGCATTTT.

The chain employs TRBV5-5 and TRBJ1-1; D remains ambiguous. Trimming took 3 bases from V and 5 from J, leaving 14 bases between them. The CDR3 length is 14 residues. CDR1 is SGHKS, CDR2 YYEKEE, per germline (reference sequence). The CDR3 sequence: CASSSSARSTEAFF. CDR3 DNA sequence: TGTGCCAGCAGCTCGAGCGCTAGGTCAACTGAAGCTTTCTTT.

The chain has TRBV10-3 and TRBJ1-3; 9 bases fit TRBD1. Germline V CDR1 and CDR2: ENHRY, SYGVKD. V lost 7 bases and J lost 2; bases outside the gene matches: 3. This CDR3 comprises 14 residues. In DNA, the CDR3 is TGTGCCATCACGGGACAGGGTACTGGAAACACCATATATTTT. Protein product: CAITGQGTGNTIYF.

V gene TRBV28 combines with J gene TRBJ2-1; possibly TRBD2 for D (5 bases). Germline V gene sequence: CDR1 MDHEN, CDR2 SYDVKM. CDR3 length: 13 residues. Between the trimmed V and J ends, which lost 3 bases and 4 bases, there was a span of 7 bases. The CDR3 spells CASSFRGYNEQFF. CDR3 nucleotide sequence: TGTGCCAGCAGTTTCAGAGGGTACAATGAGCAGTTCTTC.

The V and J genes are TRBV13 and TRBJ1-5; D unclear. V was pared by 1 base and J by 2 bases, with 3 bases between. Germline V gene data show CDR1 as PRHDT and CDR2 as FYEKMQ (reference sequence). This CDR3 comprises 13 residues. CDR3 loop: CASSLDRNQPQHF. DNA for the CDR3: TGTGCCAGCAGCTTAGACCGCAATCAGCCCCAGCATTTT.

This sequence joins TRBV5-1 and TRBJ2-3; possible D gene TRBD2, 5 bases. V lost 4 bases and J lost 5, with 17 bases in between. Germline V gene sequence: CDR1 SGHRS, CDR2 YFSETQ. The CDR3 contains 15 residues. CDR3 DNA sequence: TGCGCCAGCAGCCTACTAGAACCCAATAGAGATACGCAGTATTTT. Encoded protein: CASSLLEPNRDTQYF.

This clone appeared a few times. CDR3 DNA: TGTGCCAGCAGGCCTACTAGCGGGAGGAATACGCAGTATTTT. Translating gives CASRPTSGRNTQYF. This rearrangement joins TRBV6-1 to TRBJ2-3, with 12 bases matching TRBD2. Germline CDR1 is MNHNS and CDR2 is SASEGT. The CDR3 has 14 residues. V was clipped by 6 bases and J by 7 bases; unmatched bases: 5.

The V call is TRBV5-5, the J call TRBJ1-2, with a possible D match to TRBD1 (5 bases). This CDR3 has 11 amino acids. From germline, CDR1 is SGHKS and CDR2 YYEKEE (reference sequence). Trimming cost V 7 bases and J 4 bases, with 8 bases left between them. The CDR3 loop is CASGTGYGYTF. In DNA form, the CDR3 reads TGTGCCAGCGGGACGGGCTATGGCTACACCTTC.

V is TRBV18 and J is TRBJ2-3; 10 bases are a match to TRBD2. Germline V gives CDR1 KGHSH, CDR2 LQKENI. J was trimmed by 5 bases and V by 3 bases; bases with no gene match: 11. The CDR3 extends over 17 amino acids. CDR3 in DNA: TGTGCCAGCTCACCCCAACTAGCGGGGTTGGTTGGAGATACGCAGTATTTT. Residues: CASSPQLAGLVGDTQYF. Filled out from reference TRBV18 and TRBJ2-3, the complete variable domain reads NAGVMQNPRHLVRRRGQEARLRCSPMKGHSHVYWYRQLPEEGLKFMVYLQKENIIDESGMPKERFSAEFPKEGPSILRIQQVVRGDSAAYFCASSPQLAGLVGDTQYFGPGTRLTVL.

This rearrangement joins TRBV18 to TRBJ1-2, with D perhaps matching TRBD1 (6 bases). V lost 5 bases, J lost 6 bases, and 16 bases lay in between. In germline, CDR1 is KGHSH, CDR2 LQKENI. CDR3 length: 14 amino acids. CDR3 nucleotides: TGTGCCAGCTCATCCCAGGGGATAGTGGATGGCTACACCTTC. As protein: CASSSQGIVDGYTF.

This sequence joins TRBV4-3 and TRBJ2-3; 14 bases align to TRBD2. CDR3 length: 20 amino acids. Unmatched junction bases numbered 12, after V lost 3 bases and J lost 1 base. Germline CDR1 is LGHNA and CDR2 is YSLEER. CDR3 sequence: CASSQGTSGSGWERTDTQYF. CDR3 nucleotide sequence: TGCGCCAGCAGCCAGGGGACTAGCGGGAGTGGTTGGGAGCGCACAGATACGCAGTATTTT.

The genes are TRBV30 and TRBJ2-3; no clear D. CDR1 is GTSNPN, CDR2 SVGIG, per germline (reference sequence). V was shortened by 0 bases and J by 0 bases, with 4 bases between the two germline ends. The length of the CDR3 is 13 residues. The CDR3 loop is CAWSVPSTDTQYF. CDR3 bases: TGTGCCTGGAGTGTACCAAGCACAGATACGCAGTATTTT.

Many counts were recorded for this clone. V is TRBV11-2 and J is TRBJ1-5; D is undetermined. Trimming took 2 bases from V and 2 from J, leaving 16 bases between them. This CDR3 spans 17 amino acids. The germline V gene encodes CDR1 SGHAT and CDR2 FQNNGV. This CDR3 is CASSLILDPTGNQPQHF. The DNA of the CDR3 is TGTGCCAGCAGCTTAATTTTAGACCCTACGGGCAATCAGCCCCAGCATTTT.

This sequence joins TRBV25-1 and TRBJ1-4, with D tentatively TRBD1 (6 bases). V was trimmed by 3 bases and J by 2 bases, leaving 10 bases between them. Germline assignment: CDR1 MGHDK and CDR2 SYGVNS. The CDR3 consists of 15 residues. The CDR3 is CASSDRGGTNEKLFF. Written as DNA, the CDR3 is TGTGCCAGCAGTGACAGGGGTGGGACTAATGAAAAACTGTTTTTT.

The chain employs TRBV7-9 and TRBJ2-7, with TRBD2 matching over 8 bases. Germline CDR1 reads SEHNR; CDR2 reads FQNEAQ (reference sequence). The V segment lost 5 bases and the J segment 2 bases; nucleotides outside the gene matches: 8. This CDR3 region has 15 residues. The CDR3 sequence: CASSPGGVGTYEQYF. The DNA for the CDR3 is TGTGCCAGCAGCCCCGGGGGGGTGGGGACCTACGAGCAGTACTTC.